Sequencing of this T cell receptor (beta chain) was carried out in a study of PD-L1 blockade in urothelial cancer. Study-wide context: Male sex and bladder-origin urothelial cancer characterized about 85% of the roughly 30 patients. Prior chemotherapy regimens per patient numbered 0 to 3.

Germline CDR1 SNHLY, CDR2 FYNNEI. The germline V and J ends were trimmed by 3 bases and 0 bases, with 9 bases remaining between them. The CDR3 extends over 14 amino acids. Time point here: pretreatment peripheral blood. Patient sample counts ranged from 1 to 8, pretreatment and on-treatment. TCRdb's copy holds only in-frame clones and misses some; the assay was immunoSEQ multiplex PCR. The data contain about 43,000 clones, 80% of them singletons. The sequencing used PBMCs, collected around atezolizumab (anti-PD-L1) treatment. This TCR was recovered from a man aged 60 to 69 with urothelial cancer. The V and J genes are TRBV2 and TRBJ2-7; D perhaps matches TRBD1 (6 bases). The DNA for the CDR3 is TGTGCCAGCAGTGATATACAGGGCTCCTACGAGCAGTACTTC. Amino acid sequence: CASSDIQGSYEQYF.